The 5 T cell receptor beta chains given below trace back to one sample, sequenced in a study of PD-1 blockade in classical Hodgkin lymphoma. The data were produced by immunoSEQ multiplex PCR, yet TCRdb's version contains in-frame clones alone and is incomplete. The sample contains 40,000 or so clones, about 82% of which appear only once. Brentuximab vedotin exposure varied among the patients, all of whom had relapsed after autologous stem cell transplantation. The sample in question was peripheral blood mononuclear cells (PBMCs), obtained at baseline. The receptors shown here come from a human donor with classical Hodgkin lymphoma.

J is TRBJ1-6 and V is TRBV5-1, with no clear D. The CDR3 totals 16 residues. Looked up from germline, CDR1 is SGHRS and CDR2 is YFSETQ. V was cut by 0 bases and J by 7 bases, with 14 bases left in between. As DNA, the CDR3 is TGCGCCAGCAGCTTGGAAGGCAGCGGCGCCAATTCACCCCTCCACTTT. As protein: CASSLEGSGANSPLHF.

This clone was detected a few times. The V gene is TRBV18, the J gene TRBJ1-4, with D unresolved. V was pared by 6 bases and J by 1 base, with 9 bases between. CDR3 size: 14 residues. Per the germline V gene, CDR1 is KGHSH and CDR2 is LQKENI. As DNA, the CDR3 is TGTGCCAGCTCGGCCAGCGAAACTAATGAAAAACTGTTTTTT. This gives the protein CASSASETNEKLFF.

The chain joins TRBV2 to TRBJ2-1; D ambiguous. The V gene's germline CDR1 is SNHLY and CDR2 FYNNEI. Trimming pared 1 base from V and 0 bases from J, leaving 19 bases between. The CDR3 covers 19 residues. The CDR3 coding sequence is TGTGCCAGCAGTGAAGGGGTAGCACCAACCCGGTCCTCCTACAATGAGCAGTTCTTC. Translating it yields CASSEGVAPTRSSYNEQFF. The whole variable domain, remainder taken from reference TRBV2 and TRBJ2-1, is EPEVTQTPSHQVTQMGQEVILRCVPISNHLYFYWYRQILGQKVEFLVSFYNNEISEKSEIFDDQFSVERPDGSNFTLKIRSTKLEDSAMYFCASSEGVAPTRSSYNEQFFGPGTRLTVL.

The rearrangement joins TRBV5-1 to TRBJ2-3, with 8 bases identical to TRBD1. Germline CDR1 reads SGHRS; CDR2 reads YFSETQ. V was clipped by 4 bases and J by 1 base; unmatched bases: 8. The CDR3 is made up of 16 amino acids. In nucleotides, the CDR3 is TGCGCCAGCAGCAGGGGTCAGACAGGGGGCACAGATACGCAGTATTTT. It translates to CASSRGQTGGTDTQYF.

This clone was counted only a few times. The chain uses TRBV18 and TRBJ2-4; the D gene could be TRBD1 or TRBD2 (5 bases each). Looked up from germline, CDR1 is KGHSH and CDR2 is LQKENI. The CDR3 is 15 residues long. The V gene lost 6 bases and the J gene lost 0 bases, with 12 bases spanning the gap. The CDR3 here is CASSGTELAKNIQYF. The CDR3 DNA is TGTGCCAGCTCGGGGACGGAGCTAGCCAAAAACATTCAGTACTTC.